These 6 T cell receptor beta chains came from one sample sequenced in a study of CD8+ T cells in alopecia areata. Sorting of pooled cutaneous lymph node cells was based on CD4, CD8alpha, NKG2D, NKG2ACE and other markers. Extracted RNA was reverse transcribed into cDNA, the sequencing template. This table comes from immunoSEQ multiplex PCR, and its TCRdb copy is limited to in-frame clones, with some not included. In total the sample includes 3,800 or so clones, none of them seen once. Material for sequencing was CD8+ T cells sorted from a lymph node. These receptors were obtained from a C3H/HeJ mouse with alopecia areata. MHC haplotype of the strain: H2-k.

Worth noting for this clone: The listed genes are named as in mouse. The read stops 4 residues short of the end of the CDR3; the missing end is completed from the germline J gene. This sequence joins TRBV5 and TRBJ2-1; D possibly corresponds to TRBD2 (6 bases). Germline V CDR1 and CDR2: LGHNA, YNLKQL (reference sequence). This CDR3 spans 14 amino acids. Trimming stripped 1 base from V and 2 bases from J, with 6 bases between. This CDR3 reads CASSQGGDYAEQFF. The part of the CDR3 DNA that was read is TGTGCCAGCAGCCAAGGGGGGGACTATGCT.

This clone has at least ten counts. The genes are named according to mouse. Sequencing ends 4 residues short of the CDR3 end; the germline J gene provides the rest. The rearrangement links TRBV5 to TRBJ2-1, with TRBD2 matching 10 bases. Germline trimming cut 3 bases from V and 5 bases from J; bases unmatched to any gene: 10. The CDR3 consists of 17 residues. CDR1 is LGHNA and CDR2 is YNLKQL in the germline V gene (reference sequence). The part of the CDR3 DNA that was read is TGTGCCAGCAGCCACTCCCGGGACTGGGGAGCGGATGCT. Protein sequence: CASSHSRDWGADA. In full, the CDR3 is CASSHSRDWGADAEQFF.

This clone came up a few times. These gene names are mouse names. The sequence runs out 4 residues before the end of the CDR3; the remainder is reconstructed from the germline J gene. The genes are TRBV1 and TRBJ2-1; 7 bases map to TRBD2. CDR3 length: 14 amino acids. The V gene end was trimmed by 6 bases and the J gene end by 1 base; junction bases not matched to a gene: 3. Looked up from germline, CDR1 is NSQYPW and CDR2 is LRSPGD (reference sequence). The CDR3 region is CTCRAGGNYAEQFF. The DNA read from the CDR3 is TGCACCTGCAGAGCTGGGGGAAACTATGCT.

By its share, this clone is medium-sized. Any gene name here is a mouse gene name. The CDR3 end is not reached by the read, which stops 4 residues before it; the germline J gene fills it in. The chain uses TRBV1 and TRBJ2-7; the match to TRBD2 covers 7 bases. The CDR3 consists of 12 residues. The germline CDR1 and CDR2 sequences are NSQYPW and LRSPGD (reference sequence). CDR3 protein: CTCSAWGNEQYF. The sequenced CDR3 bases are TGCACCTGCAGTGCCTGGGGGAAT.

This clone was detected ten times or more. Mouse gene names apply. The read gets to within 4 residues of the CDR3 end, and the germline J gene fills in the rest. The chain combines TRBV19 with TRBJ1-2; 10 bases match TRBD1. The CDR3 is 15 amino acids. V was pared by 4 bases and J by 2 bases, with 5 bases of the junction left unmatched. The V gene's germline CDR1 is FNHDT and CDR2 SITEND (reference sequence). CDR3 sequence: CASSPQGQGNSDYTF. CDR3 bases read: TGTGCCAGCAGTCCCCAGGGACAGGGGAACTCC.

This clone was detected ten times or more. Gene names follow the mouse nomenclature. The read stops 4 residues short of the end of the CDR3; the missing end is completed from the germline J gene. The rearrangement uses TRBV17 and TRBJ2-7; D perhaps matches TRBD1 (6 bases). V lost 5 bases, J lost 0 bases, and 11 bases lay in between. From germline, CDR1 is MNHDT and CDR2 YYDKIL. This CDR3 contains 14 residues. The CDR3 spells CASSPDRNSYEQYF. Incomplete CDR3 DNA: TGTGCTAGCAGTCCGGACAGAAACTCCTAT.